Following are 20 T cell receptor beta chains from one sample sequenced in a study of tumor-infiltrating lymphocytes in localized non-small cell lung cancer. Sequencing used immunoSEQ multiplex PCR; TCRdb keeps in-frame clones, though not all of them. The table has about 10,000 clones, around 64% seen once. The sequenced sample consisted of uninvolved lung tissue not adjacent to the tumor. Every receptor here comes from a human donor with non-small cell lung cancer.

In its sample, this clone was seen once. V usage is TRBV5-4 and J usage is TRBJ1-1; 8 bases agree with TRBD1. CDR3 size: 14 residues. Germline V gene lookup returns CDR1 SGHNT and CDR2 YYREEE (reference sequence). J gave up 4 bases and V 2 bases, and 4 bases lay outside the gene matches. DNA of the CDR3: TGTGCCAGCAGCTTTGCAGGGGGCTCCACTGAAGCTTTCTTT. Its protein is CASSFAGGSTEAFF. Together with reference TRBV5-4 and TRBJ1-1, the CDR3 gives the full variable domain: ETGVTQSPTHLIKTRGQQVTLRCSSQSGHNTVSWYQQALGQGPQFIFQYYREEENGRGNFPPRFSGLQFPNYSSELNVNALELDDSALYLCASSFAGGSTEAFFGQGTRLTVV.

CDR3 residues: CASNPGQTYNEQFF. Here the CDR3 DNA reads TGTGCCAGCAACCCCGGACAAACCTACAATGAGCAGTTCTTC. The V gene is TRBV5-4, the J gene TRBJ2-1; possibly TRBD1 for D (5 bases). Between the trimmed V and J ends, which lost 6 bases and 2 bases, there was a span of 12 bases. Per germline, CDR1 SGHNT and CDR2 YYREEE (reference sequence). This CDR3 is 14 amino acids long.

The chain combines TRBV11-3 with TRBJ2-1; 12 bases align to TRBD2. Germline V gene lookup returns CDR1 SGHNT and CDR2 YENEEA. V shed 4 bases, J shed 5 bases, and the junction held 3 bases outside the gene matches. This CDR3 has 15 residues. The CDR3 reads CASSSSGGANNEQFF. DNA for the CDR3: TGTGCCAGCAGCTCTAGCGGGGGGGCCAACAATGAGCAGTTCTTC.

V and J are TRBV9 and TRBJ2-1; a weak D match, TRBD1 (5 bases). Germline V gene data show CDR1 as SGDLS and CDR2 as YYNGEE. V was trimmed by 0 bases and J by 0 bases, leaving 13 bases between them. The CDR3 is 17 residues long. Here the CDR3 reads CASSVGRQFSSYNEQFF. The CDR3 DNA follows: TGTGCCAGCAGCGTAGGACGACAGTTCAGCTCCTACAATGAGCAGTTCTTC.

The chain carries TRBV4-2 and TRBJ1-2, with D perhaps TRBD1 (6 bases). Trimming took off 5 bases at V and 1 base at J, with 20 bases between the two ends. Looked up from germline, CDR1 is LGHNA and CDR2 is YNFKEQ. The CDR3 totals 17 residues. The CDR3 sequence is CASSLGGGGTFNYGYTF. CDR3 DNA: TGTGCCAGCAGCTTAGGAGGGGGTGGAACCTTTAACTATGGCTACACCTTC.

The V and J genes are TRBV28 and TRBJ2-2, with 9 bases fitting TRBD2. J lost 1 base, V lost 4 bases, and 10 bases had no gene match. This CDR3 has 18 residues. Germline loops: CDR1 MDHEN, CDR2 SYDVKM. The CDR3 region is CASSSSLGSGGNTGELFF. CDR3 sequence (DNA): TGTGCCAGCAGTTCCTCCCTTGGTAGCGGGGGGAACACCGGGGAGCTGTTTTTT.

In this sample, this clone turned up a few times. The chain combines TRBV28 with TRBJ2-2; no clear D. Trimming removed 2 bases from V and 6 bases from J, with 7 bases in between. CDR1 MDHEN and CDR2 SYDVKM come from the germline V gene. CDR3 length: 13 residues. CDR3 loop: CASSLIWAGELFF. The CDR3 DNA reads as TGTGCCAGCAGTTTAATATGGGCCGGGGAGCTGTTTTTT.

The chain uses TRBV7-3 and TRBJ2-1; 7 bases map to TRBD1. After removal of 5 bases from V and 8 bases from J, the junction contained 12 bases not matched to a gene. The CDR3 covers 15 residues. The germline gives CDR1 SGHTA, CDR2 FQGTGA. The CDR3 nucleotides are TGTGCCAGCAGCGCTAGACAGGGTGTGGGCGATGAGCAGTTCTTC. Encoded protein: CASSARQGVGDEQFF.

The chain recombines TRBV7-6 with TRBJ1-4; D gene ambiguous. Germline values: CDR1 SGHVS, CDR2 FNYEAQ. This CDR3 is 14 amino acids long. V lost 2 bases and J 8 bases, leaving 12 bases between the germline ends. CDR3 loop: CASSLWADGEKLFF. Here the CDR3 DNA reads TGTGCCAGCAGCTTATGGGCCGACGGGGAAAAACTGTTTTTT.

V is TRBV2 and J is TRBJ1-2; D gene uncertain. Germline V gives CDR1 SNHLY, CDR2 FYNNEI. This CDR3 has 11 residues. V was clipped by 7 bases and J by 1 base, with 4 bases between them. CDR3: CASTINYGYTF. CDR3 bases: TGTGCCAGCACCATTAACTATGGCTACACCTTC.

This CDR3 is CASSIGKSATNEKLFF. The CDR3 bases are TGTGCCAGTAGTATAGGAAAAAGTGCAACTAATGAAAAACTGTTTTTT. The gene calls are TRBV19 and TRBJ1-4, with D uncertain. Per the germline V gene, CDR1 is LNHDA and CDR2 is SQIVND (reference sequence). V dropped 1 base and J dropped 0 bases, with 9 bases sitting between them. The CDR3 has 16 residues.

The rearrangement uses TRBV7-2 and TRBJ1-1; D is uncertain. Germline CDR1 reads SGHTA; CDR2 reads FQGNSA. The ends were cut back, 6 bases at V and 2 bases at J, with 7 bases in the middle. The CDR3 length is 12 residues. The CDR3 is CASRRGNTEAFF. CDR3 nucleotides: TGTGCCAGCAGGCGCGGAAACACTGAAGCTTTCTTT.

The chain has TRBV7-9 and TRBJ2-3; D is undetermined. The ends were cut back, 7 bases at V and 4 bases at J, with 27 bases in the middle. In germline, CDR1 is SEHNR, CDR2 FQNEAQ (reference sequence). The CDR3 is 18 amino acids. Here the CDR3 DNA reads TGTGCCAGCACCTCCACTCTTAGCTCCGGCCTGCGTCCAGATACGCAGTATTTT. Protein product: CASTSTLSSGLRPDTQYF.

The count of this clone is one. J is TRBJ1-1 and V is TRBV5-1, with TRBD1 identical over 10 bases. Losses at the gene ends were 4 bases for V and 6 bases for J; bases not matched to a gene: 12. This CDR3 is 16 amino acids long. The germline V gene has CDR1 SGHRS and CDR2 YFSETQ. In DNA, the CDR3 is TGCGCCAGCAGCCCCATAACCGGGACAGGGGAAGCTGAAGCTTTCTTT. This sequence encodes CASSPITGTGEAEAFF.

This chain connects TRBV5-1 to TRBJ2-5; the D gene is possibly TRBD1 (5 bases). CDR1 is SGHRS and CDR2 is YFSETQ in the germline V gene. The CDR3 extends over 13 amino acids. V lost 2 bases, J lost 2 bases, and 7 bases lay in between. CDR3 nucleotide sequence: TGCGCCAGCAGCTTCCACAGGCAAGAGACCCAGTACTTC. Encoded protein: CASSFHRQETQYF.

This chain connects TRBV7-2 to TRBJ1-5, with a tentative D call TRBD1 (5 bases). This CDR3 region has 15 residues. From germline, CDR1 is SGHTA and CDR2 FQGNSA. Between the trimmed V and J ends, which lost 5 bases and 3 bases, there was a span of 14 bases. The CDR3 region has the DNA TGTGCCAGCAGCCCCACCGGGGGTGCCAATCAGCCCCAGCATTTT. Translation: CASSPTGGANQPQHF.

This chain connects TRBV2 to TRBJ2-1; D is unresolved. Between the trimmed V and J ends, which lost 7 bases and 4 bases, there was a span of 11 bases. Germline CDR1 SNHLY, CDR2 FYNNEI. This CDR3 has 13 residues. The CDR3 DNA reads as TGTGCCAGCACCTACAGCCCATACAATGAGCAGTTCTTC. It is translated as CASTYSPYNEQFF.

The CDR3 loop is CASSLGSSYNSPLHF. In DNA form, the CDR3 reads TGTGCCAGCAGCCTGGGGAGCTCCTATAATTCACCCCTCCACTTT. The rearrangement joins TRBV9 to TRBJ1-6, with D unresolved. The CDR3 covers 15 residues. Germline CDR1 and CDR2: SGDLS and YYNGEE. The V gene lost 4 bases and the J gene lost 0 bases, with 8 bases spanning the gap. Using reference TRBV9 and TRBJ1-6 for the parts outside the CDR3, the full variable domain is DSGVTQTPKHLITATGQRVTLRCSPRSGDLSVYWYQQSLDQGLQFLIQYYNGEERAKGNILERFSAQQFPDLHSELNLSSLELGDSALYFCASSLGSSYNSPLHFGNGTRLTVT.

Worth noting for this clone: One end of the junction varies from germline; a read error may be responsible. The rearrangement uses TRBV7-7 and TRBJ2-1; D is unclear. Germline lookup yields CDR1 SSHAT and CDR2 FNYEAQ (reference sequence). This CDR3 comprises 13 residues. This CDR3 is CASSPGRMNEQFF. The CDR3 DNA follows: TGTGCTAGCAGCCCCGGACGCATGAATGAGCAGTTCTTC.

CDR3 protein: CASSSAQWGQETQYF. CDR3 in DNA: TGCGCCAGCAGCTCGGCCCAATGGGGACAAGAGACCCAGTACTTC. The V call is TRBV5-1, the J call TRBJ2-5, with D hard to call. The CDR3 runs to 15 residues. Germline loops: CDR1 SGHRS, CDR2 YFSETQ. Trimming left V 3 bases short and J 2 bases short, with 14 bases between. Filled out from reference TRBV5-1 and TRBJ2-5, the complete variable domain reads KAGVTQTPRYLIKTRGQQVTLSCSPISGHRSVSWYQQTPGQGLQFLFEYFSETQRNKGNFPGRFSGRQFSNSRSEMNVSTLELGDSALYLCASSSAQWGQETQYFGPGTRLLVL.